This TCR beta chain was found in a study of blood T cell repertoires in COVID-19 (dated by TCRdb to 2020 to 2022). Background for the entire study: Collaborator samples came from the United States, Italy and Spain and covered acute and convalescent phases of COVID-19. The prospective study material was composed of cDNA or gDNA derived from T cells, B-cell-depleted T cells, or PBMCs. Deeply sampled blood TCRbeta repertoires from subjects exposed to, actively infected with, or recovered from COVID-19 were included in the dataset. The repertoires were released in a freely available public database intended as a resource for research on the immune response to SARS-CoV-2. The samples were drawn from the first 160 participants of the ongoing ImmuneRACE study and from some 1,300 subjects provided by 6 global collaborators. Nearly every sample came with metadata listing a de-identified subject ID, COVID-19 status, age in years and sex. Where available, HLA class I and class II types were obtained from metadata supplied by the sample provider rather than from assay-based typing. Overall results and qualifications from the work: The quantity of clinical and demographic metadata differed by source and by participant and was supplied without curation.

Of note for this clone: The antigen it binds to is not known. No much larger clone exists at a distance of one base, and base qualities are not known.

TCRbeta CDR3 regions were amplified from genomic DNA using the immunoSEQ Assay, a bias-controlled multiplex PCR. In the original analysis: Nucleated cell counts per sample were estimated from amplification of reference gene primers within the assay. To quantify the absolute abundance of each unique TCRbeta CDR3 rearrangement, sequence reads were collapsed and filtered. For each sample, productive Simpson clonality was calculated as the square root of Simpson's diversity index across productive rearrangements. TCRdb took this table from immuneACCESS and kept in-frame rearrangements with V and J called. Such tables lack part of the clones; where checked against another copy, unresolved V genes explain under half of the gap, and the rest is unexplained. The DNA gave D and trimming, while V, J and clone size come from that table. In this sample the table shows 150,000 to 160,000 clones, approximately 83% of which occur a single time. The ten largest clones add up to roughly 12% of the sample.

In Seattle, one collaborating source enrolled patients while the infection was active and tracked those patients longitudinally over the course of disease. The collaborating institutions used their own protocols to collect whole blood in K2EDTA tubes. For TCRbeta analysis, collaborators shipped samples in one of three forms: frozen whole blood, isolated PBMCs, or DNA extracted from either of those sample types. V drops 4 bases and J drops 7 bases, leaving 16 bases in between. The germline V gene gives CDR1 as SGHAT and CDR2 as FQNNGV. The CDR3 goes from the cysteine to the phenylalanine over 15 residues. Only the CDR3 DNA stays, 45 bases, in frame from base 1.

Material: peripheral blood. The sequence joins TRBV11-2 to TRBJ1-4; the D segment could be TRBD1, given 5 matching bases. The receptor's source is a woman aged 55-69 years with COVID-19, enrolled during active disease. Here the CDR3 is given as CASSYRGGRVEKLFF. The nucleotides are TGTGCCAGCAGCTACCGCGGCGGCAGGGTTGAAAAACTGTTTTTT.